This is a list of T cell receptor beta chains from one sample in a study of T cells in Graves' hyperthyroidism and ophthalmopathy. TCRdb re-derived calls from the multiplex PCR reads in MiXCR, one entry per CDR3 protein. The sample has around 600,000 distinct CDR3 sequences, 14% seen once. Sequencing was performed on blood. The origin of the receptors is a woman under 30 with Graves' ophthalmopathy. The CDR3 runs from the conserved cysteine through the conserved F or W. D genes are given only for firm matches. The listing skips clone size in some rows; elsewhere it reads once, few, many or a size class.

cdr3_aa: CASSLPRVNYNSPLHF
cdr3_nt: TGTGCCAGCAGCTTGCCCCGGGTGAACTATAATTCACCCCTCCACTTT
v_call: TRBV5-5
j_call: TRBJ1-6
clone_size: .
d_call: .

cdr3_aa: CSAETSGRVADTQYF
cdr3_nt: TGCAGTGCTGAGACTAGCGGGAGGGTCGCAGATACGCAGTATTTT
v_call: TRBV20-1
j_call: TRBJ2-3
clone_size: many
d_call: TRBD2

cdr3_aa: CASSDRDRGRNTEAFF
cdr3_nt: TGTGCCAGCAGTGATAGGGACAGGGGCCGAAACACTGAAGCTTTCTTT
v_call: TRBV2
j_call: TRBJ1-1
clone_size: .
d_call: TRBD1

cdr3_aa: CASSQDPVNTQYF
cdr3_nt: TGCGCCAGCAGCCAAGATCCAGTCAATACGCAGTATTTT
v_call: TRBV4-3
j_call: TRBJ2-3
clone_size: once
d_call: .

cdr3_aa: CASSFVGGADGYTF
cdr3_nt: TGCGCCAGCAGTTTCGTCGGGGGGGCCGATGGCTACACCTTC
v_call: TRBV5-1
j_call: TRBJ1-2
clone_size: few
d_call: .

cdr3_aa: CSAIQGAGNQPQHF
cdr3_nt: TGCAGCGCTATCCAGGGGGCGGGCAATCAGCCCCAGCATTTT
v_call: TRBV29-1
j_call: TRBJ1-5
clone_size: many
d_call: TRBD1

cdr3_aa: CASSKRPPVGSDTQYF
cdr3_nt: TGTGCCAGCAGCAAAAGACCGCCTGTGGGTTCCGATACGCAGTATTTT
v_call: TRBV14
j_call: TRBJ2-3
clone_size: many
d_call: .

cdr3_aa: CASSIERADTQYF
cdr3_nt: TGTGCCAGTAGTATAGAGCGCGCAGATACGCAGTATTTT
v_call: TRBV19
j_call: TRBJ2-3
clone_size: many
d_call: .

cdr3_aa: CASSPQAYNEQFF
cdr3_nt: TGTGCCAGTAGTCCCCAAGCCTACAATGAGCAGTTCTTC
v_call: TRBV19
j_call: TRBJ2-1
clone_size: few
d_call: .

cdr3_aa: CASSLERAWGAAFF
cdr3_nt: TGTGCCAGCAGTTTAGAGAGGGCGTGGGGGGCTGCTTTCTTT
v_call: TRBV12-3/TRBV12-4
j_call: TRBJ1-1
clone_size: many
d_call: .

cdr3_aa: CATRWGGPRSDTQYF
cdr3_nt: TGTGCCACCCGCTGGGGGGGGCCCCGTTCGGATACGCAGTATTTT
v_call: TRBV15
j_call: TRBJ2-3
clone_size: few
d_call: .

cdr3_aa: CASSYRVGEPREQYF
cdr3_nt: TGTGCCAGCAGTTACAGGGTGGGAGAGCCTCGCGAGCAGTACTTC
v_call: TRBV6-5
j_call: TRBJ2-7
clone_size: once
d_call: .

cdr3_aa: CAWRVRPNSGNTIYF
cdr3_nt: TGTGCCTGGAGAGTCAGGCCCAACTCTGGAAACACCATATATTTT
v_call: TRBV30
j_call: TRBJ1-3
clone_size: many
d_call: .

cdr3_aa: CASSLRLASVRPTPNTDTQYF
cdr3_nt: TGTGCCAGCAGCTTAAGACTAGCGTCGGTCCGCCCAACCCCCAACACAGATACGCAGTATTTT
v_call: TRBV7-9
j_call: TRBJ2-3
clone_size: .
d_call: TRBD2

cdr3_aa: CASTGTGVLSNQPQHF
cdr3_nt: TGTGCCAGCACCGGGACAGGGGTACTTAGCAATCAGCCCCAGCATTTT
v_call: TRBV12-3/TRBV12-4
j_call: TRBJ1-5
clone_size: .
d_call: TRBD1

cdr3_aa: CASSFEAIADEQFF
cdr3_nt: TGTGCCAGCAGCTTTGAGGCTATTGCGGATGAGCAGTTCTTC
v_call: TRBV7-2
j_call: TRBJ2-1
clone_size: .
d_call: .

cdr3_aa: CASSSPETGIYYEQYF
cdr3_nt: TGTGCCAGCAGCTCCCCCGAGACAGGGATTTACTACGAGCAGTACTTC
v_call: TRBV7-2
j_call: TRBJ2-7
clone_size: many
d_call: TRBD1

cdr3_aa: CASSHSTWADASTDTQYF
cdr3_nt: TGTGCCAGCAGCCACTCAACATGGGCGGATGCTAGCACAGATACGCAGTATTTT
v_call: TRBV14
j_call: TRBJ2-3
clone_size: few
d_call: .

cdr3_aa: CASSPSGRLNTEAFF
cdr3_nt: TGTGCCAGCAGTCCATCAGGGAGACTGAACACTGAAGCTTTCTTT
v_call: TRBV28
j_call: TRBJ1-1
clone_size: many
d_call: .

cdr3_aa: CASSLRGAGTDTQYF
cdr3_nt: TGTGCCAGCAGTCTCAGGGGGGCGGGCACAGATACGCAGTATTTT
v_call: TRBV27
j_call: TRBJ2-3
clone_size: many
d_call: .

cdr3_aa: CASSTTGEGYTEAFF
cdr3_nt: TGCGCCAGCAGCACAACAGGGGAGGGGTACACTGAAGCTTTCTTT
v_call: TRBV5-1
j_call: TRBJ1-1
clone_size: many
d_call: TRBD1

cdr3_aa: CASSTRAGANTGELFF
cdr3_nt: TGTGCCAGCAGCACCCGAGCGGGCGCCAATACCGGGGAGCTGTTTTTT
v_call: TRBV7-2
j_call: TRBJ2-2
clone_size: many
d_call: .

cdr3_aa: CASSARPWPSEKLFF
cdr3_nt: TGTGCCAGCAGCGCCCGGCCCTGGCCCTCCGAAAAACTGTTTTTT
v_call: TRBV9
j_call: TRBJ1-4
clone_size: many
d_call: .

cdr3_aa: CASSLGGSGSAQETQYF
cdr3_nt: TGTGCCAGCAGCTTAGGAGGTAGCGGGAGCGCCCAGGAGACCCAGTACTTC
v_call: TRBV11-3
j_call: TRBJ2-5
clone_size: .
d_call: TRBD2

cdr3_aa: CASSFLTARNEQFF
cdr3_nt: TGTGCCAGTAGTTTTCTAACCGCTAGGAATGAGCAGTTCTTC
v_call: TRBV19
j_call: TRBJ2-1
clone_size: .
d_call: .

cdr3_aa: CATSRGQGDNYGYTF
cdr3_nt: TGTGCCACCAGCAGAGGACAGGGCGATAACTATGGCTACACCTTC
v_call: TRBV15
j_call: TRBJ1-2
clone_size: .
d_call: TRBD1

cdr3_aa: CASSSVWGNEQFF
cdr3_nt: TGTGCCAGCAGCTCGGTATGGGGCAATGAGCAGTTCTTC
v_call: TRBV7-9
j_call: TRBJ2-1
clone_size: many
d_call: .

cdr3_aa: CASRLGLAGGFGETQYF
cdr3_nt: TGTGCCAGCAGGCTGGGACTAGCGGGAGGGTTCGGAGAGACCCAGTACTTC
v_call: TRBV2
j_call: TRBJ2-5
clone_size: .
d_call: TRBD2

cdr3_aa: CASSLSSAGGYEQYF
cdr3_nt: TGTGCCAGCAGCTTAAGTTCGGCAGGAGGCTACGAGCAGTACTTC
v_call: TRBV7-2
j_call: TRBJ2-7
clone_size: few
d_call: .

cdr3_aa: CASSQDQAGYYGYTF
cdr3_nt: TGCGCCAGCAGCCAAGATCAGGCAGGCTACTATGGCTACACCTTC
v_call: TRBV4-1
j_call: TRBJ1-2
clone_size: few
d_call: .

cdr3_aa: CSVEKPGQLCEQYF
cdr3_nt: TGCAGCGTTGAGAAACCGGGACAACTCTGCGAGCAGTACTTC
v_call: TRBV29-1
j_call: TRBJ2-7
clone_size: .
d_call: .

cdr3_aa: CASSPHRGTALYNEQFF
cdr3_nt: TGTGCCAGCAGTCCGCATAGGGGAACGGCCCTTTACAATGAGCAGTTCTTC
v_call: TRBV28
j_call: TRBJ2-1
clone_size: many
d_call: .

cdr3_aa: CASRRGQREAFF
cdr3_nt: TGTGCCAGCAGACGGGGACAGAGAGAAGCTTTCTTT
v_call: TRBV6-2/TRBV6-3
j_call: TRBJ1-1
clone_size: many
d_call: TRBD1

cdr3_aa: CASRDRGPYGYTF
cdr3_nt: TGTGCCAGCAGGGACAGGGGGCCGTACGGCTACACCTTC
v_call: TRBV6-1
j_call: TRBJ1-2
clone_size: many
d_call: TRBD1

cdr3_aa: CASSSEAGGVQFF
cdr3_nt: TGTGCCAGCAGCTCAGAAGCGGGAGGTGTGCAGTTCTTC
v_call: TRBV7-2
j_call: TRBJ2-1
clone_size: many
d_call: TRBD2

cdr3_aa: CSVVGRLWIPEAFF
cdr3_nt: TGCAGCGTTGTGGGCCGATTGTGGATCCCCGAAGCTTTCTTT
v_call: TRBV29-1
j_call: TRBJ1-1
clone_size: many
d_call: .

cdr3_aa: CASTATSGNTIYF
cdr3_nt: TGTGCCAGTACCGCAACTTCTGGAAACACCATATATTTT
v_call: TRBV19
j_call: TRBJ1-3
clone_size: few
d_call: .

cdr3_aa: CANSLGAGPQPQHF
cdr3_nt: TGTGCCAACAGCTTAGGGGCAGGGCCTCAGCCCCAGCATTTT
v_call: TRBV7-6
j_call: TRBJ1-5
clone_size: .
d_call: .

cdr3_aa: CASSRERGANYEQYF
cdr3_nt: TGTGCCAGCAGCAGAGAGAGGGGAGCAAACTACGAGCAGTACTTC
v_call: TRBV2
j_call: TRBJ2-7
clone_size: many
d_call: .

cdr3_aa: CASSSWTDANYGYTF
cdr3_nt: TGCGCCAGCAGCTCCTGGACAGACGCTAACTATGGCTACACCTTC
v_call: TRBV5-1
j_call: TRBJ1-2
clone_size: many
d_call: .

cdr3_aa: CASNQEGGGTGELFF
cdr3_nt: TGTGCCAGCAATCAAGAGGGGGGCGGAACCGGGGAGCTGTTTTTT
v_call: TRBV2
j_call: TRBJ2-2
clone_size: many
d_call: .

cdr3_aa: CAWSAACEQYF
cdr3_nt: TGTGCCTGGAGTGCCGCCTGCGAGCAGTACTTC
v_call: TRBV30
j_call: TRBJ2-7
clone_size: .
d_call: .

cdr3_aa: CASSLGQYNEKLFF
cdr3_nt: TGTGCCAGCAGCCTCGGACAGTATAATGAAAAACTGTTTTTT
v_call: TRBV11-2
j_call: TRBJ1-4
clone_size: many
d_call: .

cdr3_aa: CATSSTGESGFYGYTF
cdr3_nt: TGTGCCACCAGCTCCACGGGTGAATCGGGCTTCTATGGCTACACCTTC
v_call: TRBV24-1
j_call: TRBJ1-2
clone_size: many
d_call: .

cdr3_aa: CSTNLPAGNTEAFF
cdr3_nt: TGCAGTACCAACCTCCCGGCGGGGAACACTGAAGCTTTCTTT
v_call: TRBV20-1
j_call: TRBJ1-1
clone_size: many
d_call: .

cdr3_aa: CASSFGTGYTEAFF
cdr3_nt: TGTGCCAGCAGTTTCGGGACAGGGTACACTGAAGCTTTCTTT
v_call: TRBV12-3/TRBV12-4
j_call: TRBJ1-1
clone_size: many
d_call: TRBD1

cdr3_aa: CASRTSGRAYEQFF
cdr3_nt: TGTGCCAGCAGAACTAGCGGGAGGGCCTATGAGCAGTTCTTC
v_call: TRBV14
j_call: TRBJ2-1
clone_size: .
d_call: TRBD2

cdr3_aa: CATSLGNEQYF
cdr3_nt: TGTGCCACCAGTCTGGGCAACGAGCAGTACTTC
v_call: TRBV24-1
j_call: TRBJ2-7
clone_size: few
d_call: .

cdr3_aa: CASSLTQRNSPLHF
cdr3_nt: TGTGCCAGCAGTTTAACCCAACGGAATTCACCCCTCCACTTT
v_call: TRBV27
j_call: TRBJ1-6
clone_size: many
d_call: .

cdr3_aa: CASSTDGLDSYEQYF
cdr3_nt: TGTGCCAGTAGTACCGACGGCCTAGATTCCTACGAGCAGTACTTC
v_call: TRBV19
j_call: TRBJ2-7
clone_size: few
d_call: .